The 10 T cell receptor beta chains below were found in one sample sequenced in a study of T cell repertoires in cytomegalovirus infection. These receptors' targets are unknown. TCRdb called the reads again in MiXCR, with one record for every CDR3 protein. The profile shows approximately 600,000 distinct CDR3 sequences, 40% of them singletons. The sequences come from cultured PBMCs, collected from culture after CMV antigen stimulation. The source is a human donor in good health (CMV status not recorded). Some clones in this sample may be carry-over from other donors' samples.

The gene calls are TRBV4-1 and TRBJ1-1; D gene ambiguous. This CDR3 is built from 16 residues. Trimming took 5 bases from V and 1 from J, leaving 17 bases between them. Germline V gene lookup returns CDR1 MGHRA and CDR2 YSYEKL. The CDR3 loop reads CASSASPLQTNTEAFF. The CDR3 DNA reads TGCGCCAGCAGCGCAAGCCCTCTTCAGACGAACACTGAAGCTTTCTTT.

The chain links TRBV30 to TRBJ1-2; D is unresolved. Germline values: CDR1 GTSNPN, CDR2 SVGIG (reference sequence). This CDR3 has 12 amino acids. The V gene lost 0 bases and the J gene lost 6 bases, with 8 bases spanning the gap. The chain's CDR3 is CAWSVGFNGYTF. The CDR3 DNA follows: TGTGCCTGGAGTGTAGGGTTCAATGGCTACACCTTC. The full variable domain, rest sourced from reference TRBV30 and TRBJ1-2, is SQTIHQWPATLVQPVGSPLSLECTVEGTSNPNLYWYRQAAGRGLQLLFYSVGIGQISSEVPQNLSASRPQDRQFILSSKKLLLSDSGFYLCAWSVGFNGYTFGSGTRLTVV.

The gene calls are TRBV7-2 and TRBJ1-3; perhaps TRBD1 as D (6 bases). Germline values: CDR1 SGHTA, CDR2 FQGNSA. V dropped 8 bases and J dropped 1 base, with 9 bases sitting between them. The CDR3 sequence is 13 residues long. The DNA of the CDR3 is TGTGCCAGCGGGAGGGGGTCTGGAAACACCATATATTTT. It encodes CASGRGSGNTIYF.

This clonotype occurred a few times. The rearrangement uses TRBV5-4 and TRBJ2-5, with D possibly being TRBD1 or TRBD2 (6 bases each). The CDR3 loop spans 16 amino acids. The germline CDR1 and CDR2 sequences are SGHNT and YYREEE (reference sequence). Trimming removed 0 bases at V and 1 base at J, with 13 bases between. In DNA, the CDR3 is TGTGCCAGCAGCTTGGTGGGGGGCCGGTCCCAAGAGACCCAGTACTTC. This translates into CASSLVGGRSQETQYF. Filled out from reference TRBV5-4 and TRBJ2-5, the complete variable domain reads ETGVTQSPTHLIKTRGQQVTLRCSSQSGHNTVSWYQQALGQGPQFIFQYYREEENGRGNFPPRFSGLQFPNYSSELNVNALELDDSALYLCASSLVGGRSQETQYFGPGTRLLVL.

This clonotype was picked up one time. At one of its ends the junction is not consistent with the germline gene, which may arise from a read error. The gene calls are TRBV20-1 and TRBJ2-3; TRBD1 or TRBD2 may be the D gene (6 bases each). This CDR3 comprises 14 residues. Per the germline V gene, CDR1 is DFQATT and CDR2 is SNEGSKA (reference sequence). CDR3 sequence (DNA): TGCAGTGTTAGAGGGGGGCCAGTCACAGATACGCAGTATTTT. Translating it yields CSVRGGPVTDTQYF.

This chain joins TRBV4-2 and TRBJ1-1; perhaps TRBD1 as D (6 bases). The V end was cut by 4 bases, the J end by 1 base, with 13 bases between. The CDR3 is made up of 15 amino acids. Germline CDR1 LGHNA, CDR2 YNFKEQ. The CDR3 here is CASSRSRGTNTEAFF. The DNA of the CDR3 is TGTGCCAGCAGCCGATCGAGGGGGACGAACACTGAAGCTTTCTTT.

This chain joins TRBV12-3 or TRBV12-4 and TRBJ2-1; 10 bases are a match to TRBD2. CDR3 length: 18 residues. With 5 bases clipped from V and 4 bases from J, the junction kept 14 bases outside the gene matches. CDR3 sequence: CASSQDYSGRTAYNEQFF. DNA for the CDR3: TGTGCCAGCAGTCAGGATTATAGCGGGAGGACGGCATACAATGAGCAGTTCTTC.

The gene calls are TRBV14 and TRBJ1-4, with a possible D match to TRBD1 (6 bases). Trimming took off 4 bases at V and 10 bases at J, with 19 bases between the two ends. The V gene's germline CDR1 is SGHDN and CDR2 FVKESK. There are 15 residues in the CDR3. In DNA form, the CDR3 reads TGTGCCAGCAGCCGCTCCGTGGGCACGGGGGCAAAACTGTTTTTT. Encoded protein: CASSRSVGTGAKLFF.

The V and J genes are TRBV7-2 and TRBJ2-7, with a tentative D call TRBD1 (6 bases). There are 14 residues in the CDR3. V lost 6 bases and J 9 bases, leaving 21 bases between the germline ends. Germline V gives CDR1 SGHTA, CDR2 FQGNSA. CDR3 in DNA: TGTGCCAGCAGTTCTCCCTCGACAGGTCGTCGGCAGTACTTC. Protein: CASSSPSTGRRQYF.

The chain employs TRBV6-6 and TRBJ2-5; tentative D call: TRBD2 (5 bases). The CDR3 spans 14 residues. The V gene's germline CDR1 is MNHNY and CDR2 SVGAGI (reference sequence). Trimming shortened V by 7 bases and J by 1 base, and 13 bases separated the two germline ends. Written as DNA, the CDR3 is TGTGCCAGCATGAGCGGATGGCCCCAAGAGACCCAGTACTTC. The encoded protein is CASMSGWPQETQYF.